This TCR beta chain was obtained from a study of tumor-infiltrating lymphocytes in primary liver carcinoma. Study information: Yields of productive TCRbeta reads ranged from roughly 3.5 to 7.13 million per sample and were similar across tissue types.

Researchers generated TCR beta cDNA from approximately 450 ng of total RNA, relying on a constant-region primer. Libraries for TCR beta were built through three nested multiplex PCR rounds, which together made up a slightly modified ARM-PCR procedure. Two initial PCR rounds of about 11 cycles each paired TRBV1-TRBV30 forward primers with a C-beta reverse primer. Each CDR3 protein is one row after TCRdb ran MiXCR on the multiplex PCR reads. The sample carries about 120,000 distinct CDR3 sequences, approximately 68% recorded once. About this clonotype: Germline is not matched at one junction end, which may reflect a read error.

Co-extraction of RNA and DNA was performed on about 20-32 mg of unsorted bulk tissue. Treatment of the patients' primary liver carcinoma consisted of surgical resection. CDR3 length: 16 residues. The V gene's germline CDR1 is LGHNA and CDR2 YNFKEQ. The chain links TRBV4-2 to TRBJ1-6; possible D gene TRBD1, 6 bases. Sequences were obtained from tumor-adjacent normal liver tissue. The origin of this receptor is a woman aged 60-75 years with primary liver carcinoma and hepatitis B virus infection. DNA of the CDR3: TGTGCCAGCAGCCAAGACCCGGGACACGGGAATTCACCCCTCAGCTTT. Its protein product is CASSQDPGHGNSPLSF.